A few counts support the clone carrying this T cell receptor beta chain. Its antigen is currently unknown. The data originate from a study of metastatic and nonmetastatic thyroid tumors. Study information: Comparison of repertoires was carried out across blood and tumor or nodule tissue from malignant and benign thyroid patients. Study-wide results and limits: Significantly higher TCR beta diversity was reportedly seen in malignant thyroid tumors than benign nodules, in blood and tumor.

Among the patients, none had received any treatment before thyroid surgery. The J segment lost 5 bases and the V segment lost 5 bases, leaving 7 bases of the junction unmatched. Germline CDR1 and CDR2: DFQATT and SNEGSKA (reference sequence). This CDR3 comprises 16 residues. How the authors handled the data: CDR3 was compared across clinicopathological groups, and the resulting differences were used to build a distant-metastasis classifier for papillary thyroid cancer. TCRdb used MiXCR to call clones anew from the PCR reads. The V and J calls and clone size come from TCRdb's table, not from the authors' own analysis. The table lists about 32,000 clones, 6% to 9.5% of them singletons.

The chain recombines TRBV20-1 with TRBJ2-1, with 15 bases fitting TRBD2. The sequence was collected from a female donor with papillary thyroid cancer or a benign thyroid nodule (not recorded which). Some clones in this sample may be carry-over from other donors' samples. Sequencing was carried out using blood. The CDR3: CSASPRTSGRDNEQFF. As DNA, the CDR3 is TGCAGTGCTTCACCCCGGACTAGCGGGAGGGACAATGAGCAGTTCTTC.